The 18 T cell receptor beta chains below come from one sample, sequenced in a study of cytomegalovirus exposure and HLA in healthy donors. PCR involved 60 Vbeta and 13 Jbeta primers. TCRdb's copy holds only in-frame clones and misses some; the assay was immunoSEQ multiplex PCR. This repertoire comprises approximately 30,000 clones; its ten largest clones make up approximately 2%. The sequenced sample consisted of PBMCs. These receptors came from a woman between 35 and 50 years old in good health and CMV-seropositive.

The chain employs TRBV4-2 and TRBJ2-5; D is possibly TRBD2 (6 bases). Germline CDR1 LGHNA, CDR2 YNFKEQ. Trimming took off 5 bases at V and 1 base at J, with 11 bases between the two ends. The CDR3 is 14 residues long. DNA for the CDR3: TGTGCCAGCAGCAAAGGAGGGTCCCAAGAGACCCAGTACTTC. It yields the protein CASSKGGSQETQYF.

V usage is TRBV13 and J usage is TRBJ1-3, with D tentatively TRBD1 (6 bases). CDR1 is PRHDT and CDR2 is FYEKMQ in the germline V gene (reference sequence). This CDR3 is built from 16 residues. Trimming cost V 5 bases and J 4 bases, with 18 bases left between them. The CDR3 loop is CASSPSQGAVGNTIYF. CDR3 sequence (DNA): TGTGCCAGCAGCCCGTCACAGGGAGCGGTCGGAAACACCATATATTTT.

The rearrangement joins TRBV30 to TRBJ1-1; D remains unclear. CDR3 length: 14 amino acids. The germline gives CDR1 GTSNPN, CDR2 SVGIG (reference sequence). V dropped 4 bases and J dropped 0 bases, with 12 bases sitting between them. Here the CDR3 reads CAWTRDTVNTEAFF. As DNA, the CDR3 is TGTGCCTGGACCCGAGATACCGTGAACACTGAAGCTTTCTTT.

This rearrangement joins TRBV4-3 to TRBJ2-3; tentative D call: TRBD2 (5 bases). The length of the CDR3 is 14 residues. Between the trimmed V and J ends, which lost 0 bases and 3 bases, there was a span of 7 bases. Germline assignment: CDR1 LGHNA and CDR2 YSLEER. In nucleotides, the CDR3 is TGCGCCAGCAGCCAAGATCGAGGGACAGATACGCAGTATTTT. Protein product: CASSQDRGTDTQYF.

V is TRBV2 and J is TRBJ1-5, with D tentatively TRBD1 (5 bases). The germline V and J ends were trimmed by 7 bases and 2 bases, with 12 bases remaining between them. The germline V gene encodes CDR1 SNHLY and CDR2 FYNNEI. This CDR3 spans 14 amino acids. Here the CDR3 reads CASKRRDGNQPQHF. The CDR3 DNA is TGTGCCAGCAAAAGGCGGGACGGCAATCAGCCCCAGCATTTT.

The chain recombines TRBV10-3 with TRBJ2-1; tentative D call: TRBD1 (6 bases). Germline V gene data show CDR1 as ENHRY and CDR2 as SYGVKD. The CDR3 extends over 16 amino acids. Trimming left V 5 bases short and J 1 base short, with 15 bases between. Written as DNA, the CDR3 is TGTGCCATCAGTAAGGACAGCGAAGTTTCCTACAATGAGCAGTTCTTC. This translates into CAISKDSEVSYNEQFF.

The V call is TRBV29-1, the J call TRBJ2-7; possible D gene TRBD2, 5 bases. Germline V gene data show CDR1 as SQVTM and CDR2 as ANQGSEA. This CDR3 region has 13 residues. Trimming shortened V by 4 bases and J by 0 bases, and 10 bases separated the two germline ends. The DNA for the CDR3 is TGCAGCGTTGGGGGAGCCCTCTCCTACGAGCAGTACTTC. Translating it yields CSVGGALSYEQYF.

J is TRBJ2-1 and V is TRBV5-1; TRBD1 might be the D (5 bases). V was shortened by 2 bases and J by 4 bases, with 10 bases between the two germline ends. The CDR3 is 14 amino acids. Germline CDR1 and CDR2: SGHRS and YFSETQ. The CDR3 coding sequence is TGCGCCAGCAGCTTATACGACAGTTACAATGAGCAGTTCTTC. This translates into CASSLYDSYNEQFF.

The chain employs TRBV7-8 and TRBJ2-2; a weak D match, TRBD2 (6 bases). Per the germline V gene, CDR1 is SGHVS and CDR2 is FQNEAQ. There are 15 residues in the CDR3. V lost 1 base to trimming and J lost 4 bases, with 10 bases between them. DNA of the CDR3: TGTGCCAGCAGCTTAGGCGGGGCGGGCACCGGGGAGCTGTTTTTT. It is translated as CASSLGGAGTGELFF. Drawing the rest from reference TRBV7-8 and TRBJ2-2, the complete variable domain is GAGVSQSPRYKVAKRGQDVALRCDPISGHVSLFWYQQALGQGPEFLTYFQNEAQLDKSGLPSDRFFAERPEGSVSTLKIQRTQQEDSAVYLCASSLGGAGTGELFFGEGSRLTVL.

The rearrangement uses TRBV6-1 and TRBJ1-5, with D perhaps matching TRBD1 (5 bases). Germline loops: CDR1 MNHNS, CDR2 SASEGT. V lost 2 bases and J 7 bases, leaving 18 bases between the germline ends. This CDR3 has 16 amino acids. For the CDR3, the DNA is TGTGCCAGCAGTGAACCCCGAGGCAGGGTAAGACAGCCCCAGCATTTT. It is translated as CASSEPRGRVRQPQHF.

This chain connects TRBV19 to TRBJ1-1; D remains ambiguous. The CDR3 is made up of 13 amino acids. From germline, CDR1 is LNHDA and CDR2 SQIVND (reference sequence). The V gene lost 2 bases and the J gene lost 1 base, with 5 bases spanning the gap. The CDR3 spells CASSINQNTEAFF. In nucleotides, the CDR3 is TGTGCCAGTAGTATAAATCAGAACACTGAAGCTTTCTTT.

CDR3 region: CASTLQQGNNSPLHF. The CDR3, as DNA: TGTGCCAGCACCTTGCAACAGGGGAATAATTCACCCCTCCACTTT. The chain is built from TRBV2 and TRBJ1-6, with 7 nucleotides matching TRBD1. This CDR3 has 15 residues. The germline V gene has CDR1 SNHLY and CDR2 FYNNEI. After removal of 7 bases from V and 5 bases from J, the junction contained 8 bases not matched to a gene.

V gene TRBV19 combines with J gene TRBJ2-7; maybe TRBD1 (5 bases). V shed 6 bases and J shed 5 bases, with 11 bases lying between them. CDR3 size: 12 residues. Per the germline V gene, CDR1 is LNHDA and CDR2 is SQIVND (reference sequence). CDR3 loop: CASSPGRHEQYF. CDR3 sequence (DNA): TGTGCCAGTAGCCCAGGGCGCCACGAGCAGTACTTC.

The V and J genes are TRBV2 and TRBJ2-7, with TRBD1 matching over 8 bases. V lost 2 bases and J lost 3; bases outside the gene matches: 3. Germline V gene sequence: CDR1 SNHLY, CDR2 FYNNEI. The CDR3 is 14 amino acids. The CDR3 here is CASSETGGFYEQYF. In nucleotides, the CDR3 is TGTGCCAGCAGTGAAACAGGGGGGTTCTACGAGCAGTACTTC.

The chain joins TRBV7-8 to TRBJ1-2; 7 positions match TRBD1. V was clipped by 1 base and J by 4 bases; unmatched bases: 3. CDR1 and CDR2 (germline): SGHVS, FQNEAQ. This CDR3 has 14 amino acids. CDR3 DNA: TGTGCCAGCAGCTTAGGGGACAGCCTCTATGGCTACACCTTC. Residues: CASSLGDSLYGYTF.

This chain joins TRBV5-1 and TRBJ1-2; D is possibly TRBD1 (5 bases). The CDR3 has 14 residues. Germline V CDR1 and CDR2: SGHRS, YFSETQ. Deletions cut 0 bases from V and 5 bases from J, with 11 bases between. The CDR3 DNA sequence: TGCGCCAGCAGCTTGGCAGGGCCCCATTATGGCTACACCTTC. It specifies CASSLAGPHYGYTF. Complete variable domain (other parts from reference TRBV5-1 and TRBJ1-2): KAGVTQTPRYLIKTRGQQVTLSCSPISGHRSVSWYQQTPGQGLQFLFEYFSETQRNKGNFPGRFSGRQFSNSRSEMNVSTLELGDSALYLCASSLAGPHYGYTFGSGTRLTVV.

Notes on this clone: The junction does not match germline at one end; this may be a read error. The rearrangement uses TRBV5-6 and TRBJ2-7; 9 bases align to TRBD2. CDR3 size: 14 residues. The germline V gene encodes CDR1 SGHDT and CDR2 YYEEEE. The CDR3: CASSRGGGQGEQHF. In DNA, the CDR3 is TGTGCCAGCAGCCGCGGGGGGGGCCAAGGGGAGCAGCACTTC. Supplemented by reference TRBV5-6 and TRBJ2-7, the full variable domain reads DAGVTQSPTHLIKTRGQQVTLRCSPKSGHDTVSWYQQALGQGPQFIFQYYEEEERQRGNFPDRFSGHQFPNYSSELNVNALLLGDSALYLCASSRGGGQGEQHFGPGTRLTVT.

This chain connects TRBV19 to TRBJ2-3; D is possibly TRBD2 (6 bases). The CDR3 is 12 amino acids. The germline V gene encodes CDR1 LNHDA and CDR2 SQIVND (reference sequence). Trimming took off 7 bases at V and 3 bases at J, with 8 bases between the two ends. This CDR3 reads CASMAGTDTQYF. DNA of the CDR3: TGTGCCAGTATGGCGGGGACAGATACGCAGTATTTT.